This passage covers 23 T cell receptor beta chains from one sample sequenced in a study of blood T cell repertoires in COVID-19. Clones were read by immunoSEQ multiplex PCR, and TCRdb kept only the in-frame ones, dropping some. Of roughly 80,000 clones listed, 88% are singletons. Sequencing was done on a sample of peripheral blood. The receptor source for this set is a man in his fifties with active COVID-19.

This rearrangement joins TRBV5-1 to TRBJ2-5; possibly TRBD2 for D (6 bases). The CDR3 length is 16 residues. CDR1 and CDR2 from the germline V gene are SGHRS and YFSETQ. Between the trimmed V and J ends, which lost 0 bases and 5 bases, there was a span of 17 bases. The CDR3 region is CASSLGSSVNRETQYF. CDR3 in DNA: TGCGCCAGCAGCTTGGGGTCTAGCGTGAATAGGGAGACCCAGTACTTC.

This chain's CDR3 is CASSSLGWRTGSYEQYF. CDR3 DNA sequence: TGTGCCAGCAGTTCCCTTGGGTGGAGGACAGGATCATACGAGCAGTACTTC. This chain joins TRBV6-2 or TRBV6-3 and TRBJ2-7; TRBD1 matches at 7 bases. The CDR3 sequence is 17 residues long. J gave up 4 bases and V 4 bases, and 16 bases lay outside the gene matches. The germline V gene has CDR1 MNHEY and CDR2 SVGEGT.

The rearrangement uses TRBV27 and TRBJ2-1, with D possibly TRBD2 on 6 matching bases. Trimming stripped 3 bases from V and 2 bases from J, with 8 bases between. Germline CDR1 reads MNHEY; CDR2 reads SMNVEV (reference sequence). CDR3 size: 14 residues. In nucleotides, the CDR3 is TGTGCCAGCAGTTTGGGCGGGGCCTACAATGAGCAGTTCTTC. Translation: CASSLGGAYNEQFF.

The V gene is TRBV3-1 (or the pseudogene TRBV3-2), the J gene TRBJ1-2; tentative D call: TRBD1 (5 bases). Trimming removed 3 bases at V and 8 bases at J, with 16 bases between. Germline V lookup: CDR1 LGHDT, CDR2 YNNKEL (reference sequence). This CDR3 contains 14 residues. CDR3 DNA sequence: TGTGCCAGCAGCCAGACTCAGGGATCGCGGGGCTACACCTTC. Its protein is CASSQTQGSRGYTF.

The chain recombines TRBV5-1 with TRBJ2-7; TRBD2 might be the D (6 bases). In germline, CDR1 is SGHRS, CDR2 YFSETQ. V was trimmed by 7 bases and J by 0 bases, leaving 11 bases between them. The CDR3 is 13 amino acids. CDR3 sequence reads: CASSPGLSYEQYF. DNA for the CDR3: TGCGCCAGCTCCCCGGGACTCTCCTACGAGCAGTACTTC.

The V call is TRBV4-3, the J call TRBJ2-1; 7 bases map to TRBD2. Germline V gene sequence: CDR1 LGHNA, CDR2 YSLEER. With 3 bases clipped from V and 1 base from J, the junction kept 3 bases outside the gene matches. This CDR3 is 15 amino acids long. The CDR3 sequence: CASSQGGGSYNEQFF. In DNA form, the CDR3 reads TGCGCCAGCAGCCAGGGCGGGGGTTCCTACAATGAGCAGTTCTTC.

The rearrangement links TRBV7-9 to TRBJ1-2; D is possibly TRBD1 (6 bases). The germline CDR1 and CDR2 sequences are SEHNR and FQNEAQ (reference sequence). The length of the CDR3 is 15 residues. Trimming took off 3 bases at V and 5 bases at J, with 16 bases between the two ends. CDR3 sequence: CASSFIALGQYGYTF. In nucleotides, the CDR3 is TGTGCCAGCAGCTTTATTGCGTTAGGACAGTATGGCTACACCTTC.

This clone was detected a few times. The J gene is TRBJ1-5, the V gene TRBV7-3; 8 nucleotides agree with TRBD1. CDR1 SGHTA and CDR2 FQGTGA come from the germline V gene. The V gene end was trimmed by 5 bases and the J gene end by 2 bases; junction bases not matched to a gene: 8. This CDR3 comprises 16 residues. The CDR3 sequence is CASSPPQGGGNQPQHF. The CDR3, as DNA: TGTGCCAGCAGCCCCCCACAGGGGGGGGGCAATCAGCCCCAGCATTTT. The full variable domain, its missing parts supplied by reference TRBV7-3 and TRBJ1-5, is GAGVSQTPSNKVTEKGKYVELRCDPISGHTALYWYRQSLGQGPEFLIYFQGTGAADDSGLPNDRFFAVRPEGSVSTLKIQRTERGDSAVYLCASSPPQGGGNQPQHFGDGTRLSIL.

The chain links TRBV10-3 to TRBJ1-5; D might be TRBD1 (5 bases). Trimming removed 6 bases at V and 0 bases at J, with 9 bases between. From germline, CDR1 is ENHRY and CDR2 SYGVKD. The CDR3 extends over 14 amino acids. The CDR3 coding sequence is TGTGCCATCAGACAGGACGGTAGCAATCAGCCCCAGCATTTT. Protein sequence: CAIRQDGSNQPQHF.

The genes are TRBV24-1 and TRBJ1-2; no definite D call. Germline assignment: CDR1 KGHDR and CDR2 SFDVKD. Trimming stripped 4 bases from V and 4 bases from J, with 15 bases between. This CDR3 region has 15 residues. CDR3 residues: CATSEAGRGVYGYTF. The CDR3 region has the DNA TGTGCCACCAGTGAGGCCGGACGGGGAGTCTATGGCTACACCTTC.

The chain couples TRBV7-9 to TRBJ2-3, with 10 bases that match TRBD2. V was clipped by 3 bases and J by 1 base; unmatched bases: 7. The germline CDR1 and CDR2 sequences are SEHNR and FQNEAQ (reference sequence). The length of the CDR3 is 17 residues. In DNA, the CDR3 is TGTGCCAGCAGCTTCGGCGGACTAGCGGAGGGCACAGATACGCAGTATTTT. It is translated as CASSFGGLAEGTDTQYF.

As concerns this clone: Other DNA sequences of this sample code for an identical CDR3. This chain connects TRBV5-1 to TRBJ2-5; no reliable D call. In germline, CDR1 is SGHRS, CDR2 YFSETQ. This CDR3 spans 12 amino acids. V shed 1 base and J shed 2 bases, with 3 bases lying between them. CDR3 sequence: CASSLQQETQYF. The CDR3 region has the DNA TGCGCCAGCAGCTTGCAGCAAGAGACCCAGTACTTC.

The chain combines TRBV7-2 with TRBJ2-3, with 7 positions matching TRBD2. Germline values: CDR1 SGHTA, CDR2 FQGNSA. This CDR3 contains 15 residues. After removal of 7 bases from V and 1 base from J, the junction contained 8 bases not matched to a gene. In DNA, the CDR3 is TGTGCCAGCAACAAACTAGCGCTCCGCACAGATACGCAGTATTTT. This gives the protein CASNKLALRTDTQYF.

The rearrangement links TRBV5-6 to TRBJ1-1; D not resolved. The germline V and J ends were trimmed by 2 bases and 0 bases, with 8 bases remaining between them. Germline assignment: CDR1 SGHDT and CDR2 YYEEEE. This CDR3 spans 14 amino acids. DNA for the CDR3: TGTGCCAGCAGCTTACGGGGATTGAACACTGAAGCTTTCTTT. The encoded protein is CASSLRGLNTEAFF.

The chain uses TRBV19 and TRBJ2-5; no reliable D call. The V end was cut by 1 base, the J end by 3 bases, with 6 bases between. CDR1 LNHDA and CDR2 SQIVND come from the germline V gene (reference sequence). The CDR3 sequence is 13 residues long. In nucleotides, the CDR3 is TGTGCCAGTAGTATAGGGCAGAAAGAGACCCAGTACTTC. It specifies CASSIGQKETQYF.

In DNA form, the CDR3 reads TGTGCCACCAGTCGAGGGACAGGGGGAAACAATGAGCAGTTCTTC. Translated, it gives CATSRGTGGNNEQFF. The gene calls are TRBV24-1 and TRBJ2-1; 11 nucleotides match TRBD1. V dropped 6 bases and J dropped 5; count of bases not matched to a gene: 5. CDR1 is KGHDR and CDR2 is SFDVKD in the germline V gene. This CDR3 comprises 15 residues.

This chain connects TRBV6-2 or TRBV6-3 to TRBJ1-2; unclear D gene. CDR1 is MNHEY and CDR2 is SVGEGT in the germline V gene. V dropped 4 bases and J dropped 8 bases, with 17 bases sitting between them. The CDR3 covers 14 residues. The CDR3 nucleotides read TGTGCCAGCAGTTTCCACCGGGAGGCCAGCGGCTACACCTTC. This translates into CASSFHREASGYTF.

Turning to this clone: An end of the junction does not agree with germline; a read error may underlie this. This chain uses TRBV28 with TRBJ1-5, with D hard to call. The CDR3 is 12 amino acids. The V gene's germline CDR1 is MDHEN and CDR2 SYDVKM. The CDR3 nucleotides are TGTGCCAGCAGTTTAAGCATTCAGCCCCAGCATTTT. Encoded protein: CASSLSIQPQHF.

The gene calls are TRBV3-1 (or the pseudogene TRBV3-2) and TRBJ2-1; perhaps TRBD2 as D (6 bases). The CDR3 consists of 15 residues. The germline gives CDR1 LGHDT, CDR2 YNNKEL (reference sequence). V lost 4 bases to trimming and J lost 0 bases, with 10 bases between them. CDR3 bases: TGTGCCAGCAGCCCGGAGGGCAGCTCCTACAATGAGCAGTTCTTC. The encoded protein is CASSPEGSSYNEQFF.

The chain carries TRBV4-2 and TRBJ2-3; 8 bases align to TRBD2. The J segment lost 7 bases and the V segment lost 0 bases, leaving 12 bases of the junction unmatched. The CDR3 contains 17 residues. From germline, CDR1 is LGHNA and CDR2 YNFKEQ. The CDR3 protein is CASSQDGTGGPSNTQYF. As DNA, the CDR3 is TGTGCCAGCAGCCAAGATGGGACGGGGGGGCCTTCGAATACGCAGTATTTT.

The V call is TRBV15, the J call TRBJ2-3; the D gene is possibly TRBD2 (6 bases). Trimming shortened V by 3 bases and J by 5 bases, and 15 bases separated the two germline ends. Looked up from germline, CDR1 is LNHNV and CDR2 is YYDKDF (reference sequence). This CDR3 has 15 residues. The CDR3: CATSRPGLSQDTQYF. Written as DNA, the CDR3 is TGTGCCACCAGCAGGCCGGGACTTTCTCAAGATACGCAGTATTTT.

This rearrangement joins TRBV11-2 to TRBJ1-1; D perhaps matches TRBD1 (5 bases). CDR3 size: 15 residues. The germline V and J ends were trimmed by 2 bases and 1 base, with 11 bases remaining between them. Germline-derived CDR1 and CDR2 are SGHAT and FQNNGV. CDR3 in amino acids: CASSLSGQGNTEAFF. The CDR3 DNA sequence: TGTGCCAGCAGCTTAAGTGGGCAGGGGAACACTGAAGCTTTCTTT.

The CDR3 region has the DNA TGTGCCTGCCACCCTCAGAGGGGGATGAACACTGAAGCTTTCTTT. It yields the protein CACHPQRGMNTEAFF. The J gene is TRBJ1-1, the V gene TRBV30; perhaps TRBD1 as D (6 bases). V lost 6 bases to trimming and J lost 0 bases, with 17 bases between them. The CDR3 sequence is 15 residues long. Germline CDR1 and CDR2: GTSNPN and SVGIG (reference sequence).